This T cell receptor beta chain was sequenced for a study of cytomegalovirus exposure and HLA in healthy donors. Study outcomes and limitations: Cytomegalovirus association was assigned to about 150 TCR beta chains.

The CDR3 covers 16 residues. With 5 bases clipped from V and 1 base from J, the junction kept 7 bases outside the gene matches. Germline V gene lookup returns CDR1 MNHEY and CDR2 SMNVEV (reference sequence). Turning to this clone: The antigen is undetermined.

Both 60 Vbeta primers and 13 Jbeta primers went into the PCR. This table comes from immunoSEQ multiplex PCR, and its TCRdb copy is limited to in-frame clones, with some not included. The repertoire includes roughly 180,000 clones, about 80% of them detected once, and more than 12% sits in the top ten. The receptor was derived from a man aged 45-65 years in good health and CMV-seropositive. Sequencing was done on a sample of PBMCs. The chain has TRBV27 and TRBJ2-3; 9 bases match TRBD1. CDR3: CASSPLRTGGTDTQYF. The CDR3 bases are TGTGCCAGCAGTCCCCTCCGGACAGGGGGCACAGATACGCAGTATTTT.